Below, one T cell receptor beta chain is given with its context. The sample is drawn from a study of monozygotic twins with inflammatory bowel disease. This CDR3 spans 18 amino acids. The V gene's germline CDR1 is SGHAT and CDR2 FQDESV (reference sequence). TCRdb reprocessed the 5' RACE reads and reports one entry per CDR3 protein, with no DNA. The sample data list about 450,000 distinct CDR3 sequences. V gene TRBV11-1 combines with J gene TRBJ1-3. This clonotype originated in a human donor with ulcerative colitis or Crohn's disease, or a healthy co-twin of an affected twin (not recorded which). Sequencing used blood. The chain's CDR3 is CASSLTTGNRPLGNTIYF.